This TCR beta chain was retrieved from a study of patients and donors after allogeneic stem cell transplantation. TCRdb called the RT-PCR reads again in MiXCR, with one record for every CDR3 protein. The sample contains about a million distinct CDR3 sequences, roughly 17% of which appear only once. The sample was blood, either unsorted or a sorted T cell fraction (not recorded which). This sequence originates from a human donor who was either an allogeneic HSCT recipient or a stem cell or donor lymphocyte infusion donor (not recorded which). It is not recorded whose cells these are; they may come from a transplant donor.

This chain's CDR3 is CASSAELDGANQPQHF. For the CDR3, the DNA is TGTGCCAGCAGCGCGGAGCTGGACGGGGCCAATCAGCCCCAGCATTTT. V is TRBV11-2 and J is TRBJ1-5; TRBD1 might be the D (5 bases). V lost 5 bases and J 3 bases, leaving 17 bases between the germline ends. This CDR3 is built from 16 residues. Germline CDR1 and CDR2: SGHAT and FQNNGV.